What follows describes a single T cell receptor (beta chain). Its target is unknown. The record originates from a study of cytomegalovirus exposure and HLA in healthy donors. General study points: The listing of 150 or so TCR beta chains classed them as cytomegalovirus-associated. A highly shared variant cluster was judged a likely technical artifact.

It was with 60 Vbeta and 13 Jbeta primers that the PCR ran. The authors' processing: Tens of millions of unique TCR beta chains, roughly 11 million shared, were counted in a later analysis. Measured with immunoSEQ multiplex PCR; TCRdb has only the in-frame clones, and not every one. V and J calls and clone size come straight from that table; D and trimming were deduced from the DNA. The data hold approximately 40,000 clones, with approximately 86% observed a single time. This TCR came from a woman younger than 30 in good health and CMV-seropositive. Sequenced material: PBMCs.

The CDR3 DNA is TGCGCCAGCAGCGGGCGGGGAGGGCGAAATGAAAAACTGTTTTTT. This codes for CASSGRGGRNEKLFF. V is TRBV5-1 and J is TRBJ1-4; the D is unclear. The CDR3 runs to 15 residues. Germline CDR1 reads SGHRS; CDR2 reads YFSETQ. Trimming left V 4 bases short and J 5 bases short, with 15 bases between.